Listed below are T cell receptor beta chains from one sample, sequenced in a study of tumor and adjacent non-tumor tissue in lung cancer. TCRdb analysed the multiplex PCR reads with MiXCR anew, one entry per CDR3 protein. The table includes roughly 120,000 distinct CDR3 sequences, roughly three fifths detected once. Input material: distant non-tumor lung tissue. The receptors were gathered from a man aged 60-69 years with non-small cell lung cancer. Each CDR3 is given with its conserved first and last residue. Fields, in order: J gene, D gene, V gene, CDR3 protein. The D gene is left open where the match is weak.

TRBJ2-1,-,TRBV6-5,CASRPLVGAMVEQFF
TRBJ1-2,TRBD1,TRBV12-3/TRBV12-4,CAGSPDRVGYTF
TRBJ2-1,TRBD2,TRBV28,CASMRELGNEQFF
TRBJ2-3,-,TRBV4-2,CASSQDYGIRDTQYF
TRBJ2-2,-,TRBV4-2,CASSPSIALNTGELFF
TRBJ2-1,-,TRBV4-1,CASSQDLDRPYNEQFF
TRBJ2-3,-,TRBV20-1,CSGGPGVSGGTDTQYF
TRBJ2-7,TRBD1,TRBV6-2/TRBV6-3,CASSSQGWDSYEQYF
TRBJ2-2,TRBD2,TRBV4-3,CASNQEGTINTGEQFF
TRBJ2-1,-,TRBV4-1,CASSQENEQFF
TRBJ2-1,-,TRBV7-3,CASSPGQRGYSYNEQFF